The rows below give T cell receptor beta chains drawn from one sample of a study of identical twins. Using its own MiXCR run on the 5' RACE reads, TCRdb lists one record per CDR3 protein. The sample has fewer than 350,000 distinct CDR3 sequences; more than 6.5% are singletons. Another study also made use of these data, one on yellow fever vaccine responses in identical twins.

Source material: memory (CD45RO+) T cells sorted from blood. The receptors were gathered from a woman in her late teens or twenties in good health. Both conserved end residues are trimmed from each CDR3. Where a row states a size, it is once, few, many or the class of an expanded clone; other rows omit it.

CDR3aa: ASSLGRDNEQF
abundance: few
j_gene: TRBJ2-1
v_gene: TRBV7-9

CDR3aa: ASSLQQGGTYEQY
abundance: many
j_gene: TRBJ2-7
v_gene: TRBV7-9

CDR3aa: ASTPSVNTGELF
abundance: -
j_gene: TRBJ2-2
v_gene: TRBV19

CDR3aa: SAGLADYNEQF
abundance: many
j_gene: TRBJ2-1
v_gene: TRBV20-1

CDR3aa: ASKRTGVIDEQF
abundance: many
j_gene: TRBJ2-1
v_gene: TRBV28

CDR3aa: SAPPRQGYGYT
abundance: many
j_gene: TRBJ1-2
v_gene: TRBV20-1

CDR3aa: SRGAGGLLTDTQY
abundance: -
j_gene: TRBJ2-3
v_gene: TRBV29-1

CDR3aa: ASRGQLNYGYT
abundance: few
j_gene: TRBJ1-2
v_gene: TRBV25-1

CDR3aa: ASRGGESYNEQF
abundance: -
j_gene: TRBJ2-1
v_gene: TRBV6-1

CDR3aa: ASSQAGRGYEKLF
abundance: many
j_gene: TRBJ1-4
v_gene: TRBV4-1

CDR3aa: ASSLLGTSTGYT
abundance: few
j_gene: TRBJ1-2
v_gene: TRBV7-3

CDR3aa: ASSRALNRDRVQPQH
abundance: many
j_gene: TRBJ1-5
v_gene: TRBV4-1

CDR3aa: ASSLVPAGGRDTQY
abundance: few
j_gene: TRBJ2-3
v_gene: TRBV5-1

CDR3aa: ASSFDPTNYGYT
abundance: few
j_gene: TRBJ1-2
v_gene: TRBV12-3/TRBV12-4

CDR3aa: ASSQDLRDPGSPLH
abundance: -
j_gene: TRBJ1-6
v_gene: TRBV4-1

CDR3aa: ASLQFTEMGNSNQPQH
abundance: -
j_gene: TRBJ1-5
v_gene: TRBV6-1

CDR3aa: ASAVGAEAF
abundance: many
j_gene: TRBJ1-1
v_gene: TRBV7-9

CDR3aa: ASSSGLENEQF
abundance: -
j_gene: TRBJ2-1
v_gene: TRBV9

CDR3aa: ASSRTGNEKLF
abundance: many
j_gene: TRBJ1-4
v_gene: TRBV28

CDR3aa: ASSRIWGTEAF
abundance: few
j_gene: TRBJ1-1
v_gene: TRBV6-1

CDR3aa: ASSTQQGRADTQY
abundance: few
j_gene: TRBJ2-3
v_gene: TRBV28

CDR3aa: ASSPAGDRAEQY
abundance: many
j_gene: TRBJ2-7
v_gene: TRBV18

CDR3aa: ASSEASAGINQPQH
abundance: few
j_gene: TRBJ1-5
v_gene: TRBV6-1

CDR3aa: ASSLEGLAGTEAF
abundance: few
j_gene: TRBJ1-1
v_gene: TRBV7-2

CDR3aa: ASQVRGGRREQY
abundance: few
j_gene: TRBJ2-7
v_gene: TRBV6-1

CDR3aa: ASSASGVSLTDTQY
abundance: -
j_gene: TRBJ2-3
v_gene: TRBV9

CDR3aa: ASATGVWNSPLH
abundance: few
j_gene: TRBJ1-6
v_gene: TRBV19

CDR3aa: ASSSSGTGYSTEAF
abundance: many
j_gene: TRBJ1-1
v_gene: TRBV5-1